This passage covers 6 T cell receptor beta chains from one sample sequenced in a study of blood T cell repertoires in COVID-19. Here immunoSEQ multiplex PCR was the method, and the copy in TCRdb shows in-frame clones only, minus some. The table includes about 310,000 clones, 85% to 90% detected once. The sample comprised peripheral blood. The receptors here all came from a woman in her forties with COVID-19, enrolled during active disease.

This clone came up once. The genes are TRBV5-1 and TRBJ2-1; 8 bases align to TRBD2. J was trimmed by 9 bases and V by 0 bases; bases with no gene match: 11. This CDR3 is built from 16 residues. Germline V gene sequence: CDR1 SGHRS, CDR2 YFSETQ. CDR3 coding DNA: TGCGCCAGCAGCTTGGCCAAGACTAGCGATCTCGGTGAGCAGTTCTTC. Residues: CASSLAKTSDLGEQFF.

The rearrangement uses TRBV7-2 and TRBJ2-3, with 9 bases fitting TRBD1. Trimming took 5 bases from V and 2 from J; bases not matched to a gene: 8. This CDR3 has 16 residues. Germline V lookup: CDR1 SGHTA, CDR2 FQGNSA. The CDR3 is CASSLTGTGITDTQYF. The CDR3 region has the DNA TGTGCCAGCAGCCTAACCGGGACAGGGATCACAGATACGCAGTATTTT.

The CDR3: CASSPRQGNHEQYF. CDR3 DNA: TGTGCCAGCAGCCCCCGACAGGGGAACCACGAGCAGTACTTC. V is TRBV9 and J is TRBJ2-7, with 8 positions matching TRBD1. Germline V gives CDR1 SGDLS, CDR2 YYNGEE. The CDR3 contains 14 residues. Trimming cost V 4 bases and J 5 bases; bases outside gene matches: 8. Using reference TRBV9 and TRBJ2-7 for the parts outside the CDR3, the full variable domain is DSGVTQTPKHLITATGQRVTLRCSPRSGDLSVYWYQQSLDQGLQFLIQYYNGEERAKGNILERFSAQQFPDLHSELNLSSLELGDSALYFCASSPRQGNHEQYFGPGTRLTVT.

The rearrangement joins TRBV4-3 to TRBJ1-3; perhaps TRBD1 as D (5 bases). There are 16 residues in the CDR3. With 1 base removed from V and 2 bases from J, the gap between germline ends came to 12 bases. CDR1 and CDR2 (germline): LGHNA, YSLEER. CDR3 amino acids: CASSQALRGAGNTIYF. The CDR3 DNA sequence: TGCGCCAGCAGCCAAGCCCTCCGGGGGGCTGGAAACACCATATATTTT.

This clone has only one observation. The chain uses TRBV21-1 and TRBJ2-3; the table's D call, TRBD2, was not checked against the DNA. TRBV21-1 has pseudogene status. The CDR3 consists of 20 residues. CDR3 DNA sequence: TGTGCCAGCAGCTCTCTTCCAAAACCTCGCACTAGCGGGAAGAGAGATACGCAGTATTTT. Protein product: CASSSLPKPRTSGKRDTQYF.

The chain uses TRBV28 and TRBJ1-2; D call uncertain. V lost 7 bases and J 4 bases, leaving 16 bases between the germline ends. Germline CDR1 and CDR2: MDHEN and SYDVKM. This CDR3 contains 14 residues. The CDR3 nucleotides are TGTGCCAGCACCCCAAGGCAGGTCGGCTATGGCTACACCTTC. It specifies CASTPRQVGYGYTF.